This T cell receptor beta chain emerged from a study of human T cells and chemical hapten exposure. Study at large: Patches with 0.01% DPC went on the upper back, and the tests were read at 6 days. Minor volume differences among pooled libraries chiefly drove per-sample TCR yield variation.

Overall study findings and caveats: TCRs whose frequency exceeded 1 in 1000 remained the same following DPC sensitization.

As to time point: pre-sensitization, week 0. Treatment: therapeutic diphenylcyclopropenone sensitization with weekly scalp DPC. The starting material, unfractionated whole blood, was used for total RNA extraction. The CDR3 consists of 16 residues. V lost 1 base, J lost 1 base, and 4 bases stayed unmatched. Per germline, CDR1 SGHAT and CDR2 FQNNGV. In TCRdb, the RACE reads were re-called with MiXCR into one record per CDR3 protein. Altogether around 120,000 distinct CDR3 sequences are present, approximately 13% being singletons, with the ten largest covering around 2.8%. Worth noting for this clonotype: Its specificity is unknown.

The sequence came from a woman under 30 with alopecia areata. Some clones in this sample may be carry-over from other donors' samples. V and J are TRBV11-2 and TRBJ2-3; 8 bases align to TRBD2. The sample here was whole blood, taken in connection with sensitization to the hapten diphenylcyclopropenone (DPC). The CDR3 region is CASSLGSGGGTDTQYF. The DNA of the CDR3 is TGTGCCAGCAGCTTAGGGAGCGGGGGAGGCACAGATACGCAGTATTTT.